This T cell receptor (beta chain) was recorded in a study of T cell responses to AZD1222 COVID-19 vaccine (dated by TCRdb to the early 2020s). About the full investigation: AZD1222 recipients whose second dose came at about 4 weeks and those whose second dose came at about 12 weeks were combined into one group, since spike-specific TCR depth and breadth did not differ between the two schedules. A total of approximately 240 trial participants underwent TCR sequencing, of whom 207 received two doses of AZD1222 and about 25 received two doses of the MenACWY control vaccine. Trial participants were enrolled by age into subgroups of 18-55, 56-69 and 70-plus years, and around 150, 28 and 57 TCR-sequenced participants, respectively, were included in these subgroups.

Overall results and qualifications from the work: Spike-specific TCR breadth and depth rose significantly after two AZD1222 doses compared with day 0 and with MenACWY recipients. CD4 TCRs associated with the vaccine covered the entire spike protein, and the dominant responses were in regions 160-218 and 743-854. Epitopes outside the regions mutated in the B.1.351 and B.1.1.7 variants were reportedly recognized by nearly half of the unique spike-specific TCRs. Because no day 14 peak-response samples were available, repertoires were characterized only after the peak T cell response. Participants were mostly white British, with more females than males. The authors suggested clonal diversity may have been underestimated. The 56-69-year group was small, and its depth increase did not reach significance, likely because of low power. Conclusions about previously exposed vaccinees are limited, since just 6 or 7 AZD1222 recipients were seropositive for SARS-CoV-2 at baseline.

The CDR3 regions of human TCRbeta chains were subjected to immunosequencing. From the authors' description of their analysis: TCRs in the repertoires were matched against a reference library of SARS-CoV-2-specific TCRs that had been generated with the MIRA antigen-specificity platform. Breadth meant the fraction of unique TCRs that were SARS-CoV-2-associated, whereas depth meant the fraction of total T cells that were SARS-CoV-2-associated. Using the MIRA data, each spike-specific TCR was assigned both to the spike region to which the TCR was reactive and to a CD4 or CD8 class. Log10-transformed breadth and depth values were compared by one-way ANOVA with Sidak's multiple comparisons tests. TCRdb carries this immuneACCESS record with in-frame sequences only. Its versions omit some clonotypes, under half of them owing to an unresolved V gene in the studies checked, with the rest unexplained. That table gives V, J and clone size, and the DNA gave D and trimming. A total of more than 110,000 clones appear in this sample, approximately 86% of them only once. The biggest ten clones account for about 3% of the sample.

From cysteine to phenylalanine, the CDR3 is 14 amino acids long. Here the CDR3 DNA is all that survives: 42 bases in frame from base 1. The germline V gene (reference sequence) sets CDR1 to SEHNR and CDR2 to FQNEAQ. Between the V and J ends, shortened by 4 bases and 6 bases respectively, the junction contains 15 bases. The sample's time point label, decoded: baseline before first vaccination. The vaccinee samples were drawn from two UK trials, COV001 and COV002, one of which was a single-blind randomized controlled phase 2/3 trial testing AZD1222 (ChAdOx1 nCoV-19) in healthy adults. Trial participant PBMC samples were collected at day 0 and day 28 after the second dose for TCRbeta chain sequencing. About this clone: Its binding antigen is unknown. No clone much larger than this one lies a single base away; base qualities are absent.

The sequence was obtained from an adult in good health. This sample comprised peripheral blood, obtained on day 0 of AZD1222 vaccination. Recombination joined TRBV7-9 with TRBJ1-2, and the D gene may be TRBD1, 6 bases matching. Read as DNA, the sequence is TGTGCCAGCAGCTCCCGGGACATTGGGAATGGCTACACCTTC. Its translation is CASSSRDIGNGYTF. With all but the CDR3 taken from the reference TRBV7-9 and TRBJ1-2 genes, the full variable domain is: DTGVSQNPRHKITKRGQNVTFRCDPISEHNRLYWYRQTLGQGPEFLTYFQNEAQLEKSRLLSDRFSAERPKGSFSTLEIQRTEQGDSAMYLCASSSRDIGNGYTFGSGTRLTVV.